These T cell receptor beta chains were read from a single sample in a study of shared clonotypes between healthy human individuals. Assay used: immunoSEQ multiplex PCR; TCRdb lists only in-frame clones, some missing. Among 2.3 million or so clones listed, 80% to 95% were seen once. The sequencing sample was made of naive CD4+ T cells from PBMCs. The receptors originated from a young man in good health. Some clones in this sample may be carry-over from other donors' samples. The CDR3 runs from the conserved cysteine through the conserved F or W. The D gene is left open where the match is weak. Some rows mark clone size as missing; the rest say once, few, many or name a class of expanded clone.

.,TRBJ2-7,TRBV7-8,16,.,TGTGCCAGCAGCCCCGGGGGGCTGACTGGTTCCTACGAGCAGTACTTC,CASSPGGLTGSYEQYF
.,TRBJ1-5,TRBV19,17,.,TGTGCCAGTACTCCATCCGGGGCCCAGTACCTAAATCAGCCCCAGCATTTT,CASTPSGAQYLNQPQHF
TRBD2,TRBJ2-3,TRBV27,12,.,TGTGCCAGCAGTTTTAGCGGGGATACGCAGTATTTT,CASSFSGDTQYF
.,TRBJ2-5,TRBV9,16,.,TGTGCCAGCAGCGTAGATAGCGGAATAGAACAAGAGACCCAGTACTTC,CASSVDSGIEQETQYF
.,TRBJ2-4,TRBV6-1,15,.,TGTGCCAGCAGTGGGGGACACCGCGTGGCAGACATTCAGTACTTC,CASSGGHRVADIQYF
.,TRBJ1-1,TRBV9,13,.,TGTGCCAGCAGCGTAGACGTTGGGACTGAAGCTTTCTTT,CASSVDVGTEAFF
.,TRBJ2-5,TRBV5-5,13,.,TGTGCCAGCAGCTTGGGTCCTCAAGAGACCCAGTACTTC,CASSLGPQETQYF
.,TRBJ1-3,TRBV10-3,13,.,TGTGCCATCCAGACAGTTGCTGGAAACACCATATATTTT,CAIQTVAGNTIYF
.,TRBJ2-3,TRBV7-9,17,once,TGTGCCAGCAGCTCCCCTGCCGGGACCGCAGGCACAGATACGCAGTATTTT,CASSSPAGTAGTDTQYF
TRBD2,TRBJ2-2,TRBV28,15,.,TGTGCCGCGAGCCTAGCGGGAGGGAACACCGGGGAGCTGTTTTTT,CAASLAGGNTGELFF
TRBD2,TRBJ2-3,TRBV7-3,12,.,TGTGCCAGCAGCTTGGCGGGAGGGGCTCAGTATTTT,CASSLAGGAQYF
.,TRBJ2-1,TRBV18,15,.,TGTGCCAGCTCACCACCAAGTAATCCCTACAATGAGCAGTTCTTC,CASSPPSNPYNEQFF
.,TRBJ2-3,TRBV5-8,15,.,TGTGCCAGCAGCTTGGGACTGCAGCCCCCGGATACGCAGTATTTT,CASSLGLQPPDTQYF
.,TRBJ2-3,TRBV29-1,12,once,TGCAGCGTCATGACGGGTACAGATACGCAGTATTTT,CSVMTGTDTQYF
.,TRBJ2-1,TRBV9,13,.,TGTGCCAGCAGCGAGAGGATCGTGGGTGAGCAGTTCTTC,CASSERIVGEQFF
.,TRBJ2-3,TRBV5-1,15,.,TGCGCCAGCAGCTTGGCTGGACTGAACACAGATACGCAGTATTTT,CASSLAGLNTDTQYF
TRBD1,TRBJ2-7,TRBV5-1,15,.,TGCGCCAGCAGCTTGGACAGGGGGTCTCCCTACGAGCAGTACTTC,CASSLDRGSPYEQYF
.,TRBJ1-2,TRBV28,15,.,TGTGCCAGCAGTTTATACCGGACGGTTGTTTATGGCTACACCTTC,CASSLYRTVVYGYTF
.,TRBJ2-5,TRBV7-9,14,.,TGTGCCAGCAGCTTAATGACGGTACAAGAGACCCAGTACTTC,CASSLMTVQETQYF
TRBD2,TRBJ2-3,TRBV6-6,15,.,TGTGCCAGCAGTTACCTAGCGGGAGGTGGAGATACGCAGTATTTT,CASSYLAGGGDTQYF
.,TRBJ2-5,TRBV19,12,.,TGTGCCAGTAGTATGGGACAAGAGACCCAGTACTTC,CASSMGQETQYF
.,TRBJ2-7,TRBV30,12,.,TGTGCCTGGAGGCTGAGCTCCTACGAGCAGTACTTC,CAWRLSSYEQYF
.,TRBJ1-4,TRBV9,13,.,TGTGCCAGCAGCGTGACCGGGACCGGTGGACTGTTTTTT,CASSVTGTGGLFF
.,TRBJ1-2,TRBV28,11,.,TGTGCCAGCAGCAGACACTATGGCTACACCTTC,CASSRHYGYTF
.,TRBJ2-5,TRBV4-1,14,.,TGCGCCAGCAGCCAAGCCGGTTCGCAAGAGACCCAGTACTTC,CASSQAGSQETQYF
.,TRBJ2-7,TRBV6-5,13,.,TGTGCCAGTTCCACTGTGATTTTCAACGAGCAGTACTTC,CASSTVIFNEQYF
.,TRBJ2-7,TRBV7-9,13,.,TGTGCCAGTAGACCGTCGGGCACCTACGAGCAGTACTTC,CASRPSGTYEQYF
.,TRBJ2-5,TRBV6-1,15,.,TGTGCCAGCAGGCTTCATAGAAATCCCCAAGAGACCCAGTACTTC,CASRLHRNPQETQYF
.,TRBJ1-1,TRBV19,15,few,TGTGCCAGTAGTATAGGGACGGCAAAGAACACTGAAGCTTTCTTT,CASSIGTAKNTEAFF
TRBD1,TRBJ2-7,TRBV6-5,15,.,TGTGCCAGCAGACTCGGACAGGGGTCTTCCTACGAGCAGTACTTC,CASRLGQGSSYEQYF
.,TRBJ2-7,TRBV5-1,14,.,TGCGCCAGCAGCTTGGTAAGCGGGCCCTACGAGCAGTACTTC,CASSLVSGPYEQYF
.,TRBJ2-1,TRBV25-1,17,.,TGTGCCAGCAGTGAACCGGGACGGCCTAGCTCCTACAATGAGCAGTTCTTC,CASSEPGRPSSYNEQFF
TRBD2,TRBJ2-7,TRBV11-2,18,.,TGTGCCAGCAGCTGGCGGGTAGCGGGATCGGGAGTGTCCTACGAGCAGTACTTC,CASSWRVAGSGVSYEQYF
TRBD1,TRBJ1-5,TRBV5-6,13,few,TGTGCCAGCAGCCTCGACAGGGCTCAGCCCCAGCATTTT,CASSLDRAQPQHF
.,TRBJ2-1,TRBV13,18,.,TGTGCCAGCAGCTTAAGGGCGCACACCCGGGGCACTTACAATGAGCAGTTCTTC,CASSLRAHTRGTYNEQFF
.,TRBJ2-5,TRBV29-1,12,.,TGCAGCGGAGATAAGTACCAAGAGACCCAGTACTTC,CSGDKYQETQYF
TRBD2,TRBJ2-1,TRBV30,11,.,TGTGCCTGGAAACTAGCGGGTCACACGTTCTTC,CAWKLAGHTFF
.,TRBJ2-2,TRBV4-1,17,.,TGCGCCAGCAGCCAGTACCACGGGGGCGCGAACACCGGGGAGCTGTTTTTT,CASSQYHGGANTGELFF
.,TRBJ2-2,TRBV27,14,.,TGTGCCAGCAGAGGTAGCGGGAACACCGGGGAGCTGTTTTTT,CASRGSGNTGELFF
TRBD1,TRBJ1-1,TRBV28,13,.,TGTGCCAGCAGTGTAGGACAGGCGACTGAAGCTTTCTTT,CASSVGQATEAFF
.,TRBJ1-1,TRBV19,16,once,TGTGCCAGCCGTGATGACCAATGGGGTCGAAAGACTGAAGCTTTCTTT,CASRDDQWGRKTEAFF
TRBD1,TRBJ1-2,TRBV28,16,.,TGTGCCAGCAGTTTAAGGATCTTACAGGGGGCCTATGGCTACACCTTC,CASSLRILQGAYGYTF
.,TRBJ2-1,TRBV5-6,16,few,TGTGCCAGCAGCAGAGATGGCGGGGTTAGGGTCAATGAGCAGTTCTTC,CASSRDGGVRVNEQFF
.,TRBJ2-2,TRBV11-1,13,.,TGTGCCAGCACCCCAAGTTTGGCCGGGGAGCTGTTTTTT,CASTPSLAGELFF
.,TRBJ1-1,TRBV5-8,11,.,TGTGCCAGCAGCTATAAGGGATCAGCTTTCTTT,CASSYKGSAFF
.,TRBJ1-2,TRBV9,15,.,TGTGCCAGCAGCGTAGAGGGGAGAGCTAACTATGGCTACACCTTC,CASSVEGRANYGYTF
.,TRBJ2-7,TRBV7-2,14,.,TGTGCCAGCAGCTTAGTCGAGGGACCCTACGAGCAGTACTTC,CASSLVEGPYEQYF
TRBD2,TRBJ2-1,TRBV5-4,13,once,TGTGCCAGCAGCTTACCGAGCGGGGATGAACAGTTCTTC,CASSLPSGDEQFF
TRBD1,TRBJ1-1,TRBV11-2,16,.,TGTGCCAGCAGCTTACTGCGAGGGGGCAGGGACACTGAAGCTTTCTTT,CASSLLRGGRDTEAFF
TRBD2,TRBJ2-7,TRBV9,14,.,TGTGCCAGCAGCCTCGGAGCGGGAGTTTACGAGCAGTACTTC,CASSLGAGVYEQYF
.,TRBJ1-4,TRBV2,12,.,TGTGCCAGCAGTGTAGAAGGTGAAAAACTGTTTTTT,CASSVEGEKLFF
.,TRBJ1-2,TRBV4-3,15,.,TGCGCCAGCAGCCAAGAAGGGACGGGGGGATATGGCTACACCTTC,CASSQEGTGGYGYTF
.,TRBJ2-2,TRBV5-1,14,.,TGCGCCAGCGGACAACAGAGCAAGACCGGGGAGCTGTTTTTT,CASGQQSKTGELFF